The 15 T cell receptor beta chains reported below all come from one sample, sequenced in a study of beta chain features in type 1 diabetes. What was sequenced were expressed TCRB transcripts, since all of the isolated RNA had been reverse transcribed. The table came from immunoSEQ multiplex PCR; TCRdb's copy has only in-frame clones and leaves some out. The sample has more than 150,000 clones, approximately 13% seen once. The sequenced material came from central memory CD4+ T cells from blood. The receptor set was obtained from a woman between 18 and 29 years old in good health.

The sample holds a few counts of this clone. This chain joins TRBV5-4 and TRBJ1-2; D remains ambiguous. Trimming removed 4 bases from V and 2 bases from J, with 9 bases in between. From germline, CDR1 is SGHNT and CDR2 YYREEE (reference sequence). The CDR3 sequence is 13 residues long. In nucleotides, the CDR3 is TGTGCCAGCAGCACTACGGGAAACTATGGCTACACCTTC. Amino acids: CASSTTGNYGYTF.

The genes are TRBV30 and TRBJ2-7; the match to TRBD1 covers 12 bases. The V gene end was trimmed by 0 bases and the J gene end by 6 bases; junction bases not matched to a gene: 6. This CDR3 has 15 amino acids. Looked up from germline, CDR1 is GTSNPN and CDR2 is SVGIG (reference sequence). The CDR3 region has the DNA TGTGCCTGGAGTGTAGCGGGACAGGGGGCATTCGAGCAGTACTTC. Protein sequence: CAWSVAGQGAFEQYF.

This chain uses TRBV5-6 with TRBJ1-1; possibly TRBD1 for D (5 bases). V lost 0 bases, J lost 4 bases, and 10 bases lay in between. The CDR3 sequence is 14 residues long. Germline lookup yields CDR1 SGHDT and CDR2 YYEEEE. The CDR3 is CASSLGGAPTEAFF. The CDR3 DNA reads TGTGCCAGCAGCTTGGGGGGCGCCCCCACTGAAGCTTTCTTT.

This clone was observed a few times. The chain carries TRBV9 and TRBJ2-3; TRBD1 is a possible D gene (5 bases). Germline CDR1 and CDR2: SGDLS and YYNGEE. V was pared by 1 base and J by 5 bases, with 11 bases between. The CDR3 runs 14 residues. In DNA, the CDR3 is TGTGCCAGCAGCGTACGCAGGGAAGGAGATACGCAGTATTTT. This sequence encodes CASSVRREGDTQYF.

The rearrangement links TRBV20-1 to TRBJ2-1; possible D gene TRBD1, 5 bases. In germline, CDR1 is DFQATT, CDR2 SNEGSKA (reference sequence). The CDR3 runs 11 residues. Trimming stripped 5 bases from V and 8 bases from J, with 10 bases between. The CDR3 nucleotides are TGCAGTGCTGGGGCCGGCCATGAGCAGTTCTTC. Translated: CSAGAGHEQFF.

The chain employs TRBV7-8 and TRBJ1-1; 7 nucleotides match TRBD1. Germline values: CDR1 SGHVS, CDR2 FQNEAQ. The V segment lost 5 bases and the J segment 8 bases; nucleotides outside the gene matches: 11. The CDR3 sequence is 14 residues long. The DNA for the CDR3 is TGTGCCAGCAGCACAACACCCCGACAGGGCGAAGCTTTCTTT. Amino acids: CASSTTPRQGEAFF.

This clone occurred a few times. V gene TRBV7-2 combines with J gene TRBJ1-2, with D possibly being TRBD1 (6 bases). Germline loops: CDR1 SGHTA, CDR2 FQGNSA. The CDR3 totals 13 residues. Trimming removed 3 bases at V and 7 bases at J, with 12 bases between. CDR3 bases: TGTGCCAGCAGCTTCGCTCAGGGGTCTGGCTACACCTTC. Protein: CASSFAQGSGYTF.

This clone appeared a few times. This chain links TRBV11-2 with TRBJ2-2; TRBD2 aligns across 8 bases. CDR1 is SGHAT, CDR2 FQNNGV, per germline. This CDR3 spans 17 amino acids. The ends lost 0 bases at V and 6 bases at J; junction bases unmatched: 9. The CDR3 DNA is TGTGCCAGCAGCTTAGATTCTGAGCGGGAGTTTGCCGGGGAGCTGTTTTTT. It encodes CASSLDSEREFAGELFF.

This clone was recorded at least ten times. The chain carries TRBV10-3 and TRBJ2-4; D possibly corresponds to TRBD1 (5 bases). Germline values: CDR1 ENHRY, CDR2 SYGVKD. Trimming took 2 bases from V and 6 from J, leaving 14 bases between them. CDR3 length: 15 amino acids. The CDR3 DNA sequence: TGTGCCATCAGTGAGGCAGGGCCCACGGGAAACATTCAGTACTTC. It is translated as CAISEAGPTGNIQYF.

This clone was seen a handful of times. The chain recombines TRBV28 with TRBJ1-2; D gene ambiguous. V dropped 0 bases and J dropped 4 bases, with 9 bases sitting between them. The CDR3 totals 14 residues. The germline CDR1 and CDR2 sequences are MDHEN and SYDVKM. CDR3 loop: CASSLWEGTYGYTF. Here the CDR3 DNA reads TGTGCCAGCAGTTTATGGGAGGGTACCTATGGCTACACCTTC.

This clone was seen more than once but under ten times. The chain uses TRBV11-2 and TRBJ2-1, with 14 bases that match TRBD2. J lost 14 bases, V lost 4 bases, and 7 bases had no gene match. The V gene's germline CDR1 is SGHAT and CDR2 FQNNGV. The CDR3 is made up of 14 amino acids. For the CDR3, the DNA is TGTGCCAGCAGCTCGGGACTAGCGGGAGACTGGAAGTTCTTC. Encoded protein: CASSSGLAGDWKFF.

This clone appeared a few times. This CDR3 is CASSESRRTFNEKLFF. CDR3 in DNA: TGTGCCAGCAGTGAATCGAGACGGACTTTTAATGAAAAACTGTTTTTT. The chain uses TRBV25-1 and TRBJ1-4; no reliable D call. CDR1 MGHDK and CDR2 SYGVNS come from the germline V gene. The V end lost 1 base, the J end lost 4 bases, and 13 bases lay between the germline ends. This CDR3 region has 16 residues.

This chain connects TRBV5-1 to TRBJ2-1; possible D gene TRBD2, 6 bases. The CDR3 runs 16 residues. V lost 0 bases, J lost 5 bases, and 15 bases lay in between. The germline V gene encodes CDR1 SGHRS and CDR2 YFSETQ. CDR3 in DNA: TGCGCCAGCAGCTTGGGTGGCCGGGAGCTCAACAATGAGCAGTTCTTC. This gives the protein CASSLGGRELNNEQFF.

Only a few counts were recorded for this clone. This sample also contains other DNA sequences that code for the same CDR3. The chain uses TRBV7-9 and TRBJ2-7, with 8 positions matching TRBD2. Germline V gives CDR1 SEHNR, CDR2 FQNEAQ (reference sequence). The V and J ends lost 1 base and 4 bases, in that order; junction bases with no gene match: 3. The length of the CDR3 is 14 residues. The DNA of the CDR3 is TGTGCCAGCAGCTTAGAGAGCGGGGGTTACGAGCAGTACTTC. This encodes CASSLESGGYEQYF.

The chain joins TRBV7-2 to TRBJ2-5, with D possibly being TRBD1 (7 bases). The germline V and J ends were trimmed by 5 bases and 5 bases, with 21 bases remaining between them. Germline loops: CDR1 SGHTA, CDR2 FQGNSA. The CDR3 loop spans 16 amino acids. The DNA of the CDR3 is TGTGCCAGCAGCGCTATTCTTAGCAGGGGGGCGGAGACCCAGTACTTC. Its protein is CASSAILSRGAETQYF.